The 30 T cell receptor beta chains given below trace back to one sample, sequenced in a study of cytomegalovirus exposure and HLA in healthy donors. The study ran its PCR with 60 Vbeta and 13 Jbeta primers. The repertoire was sequenced with immunoSEQ multiplex PCR; TCRdb's copy has only in-frame clones and lacks some. The sample holds approximately 300,000 clones, about four fifths seen once. What was sequenced was PBMCs. Source of these receptors: a girl aged 2-9 years in good health and CMV-seronegative.

The chain couples TRBV28 to TRBJ1-2; D gene ambiguous. The germline CDR1 and CDR2 sequences are MDHEN and SYDVKM. The ends were cut back, 10 bases at V and 5 bases at J, with 29 bases in the middle. The CDR3 is 17 amino acids. The CDR3 DNA sequence: TGTGCCACCCAAGGCCCCGTGGTACGGAGTAACGGGTATGGCTACACCTTC. Translation: CATQGPVVRSNGYGYTF.

The chain is built from TRBV4-1 and TRBJ2-7; 9 positions agree with TRBD2. CDR1 MGHRA and CDR2 YSYEKL come from the germline V gene. V trimming: 1 base; J trimming: 3 bases; junction bases outside the gene matches: 19. CDR3 length: 20 amino acids. The CDR3 loop is CASSQGHPRGRLADLYEQYF. CDR3 coding DNA: TGCGCCAGCAGCCAAGGGCATCCGAGGGGGAGACTAGCGGATCTCTACGAGCAGTACTTC.

The chain links TRBV28 to TRBJ1-1; TRBD1 matches at 8 bases. Germline loops: CDR1 MDHEN, CDR2 SYDVKM. This CDR3 has 12 residues. J lost 4 bases, V lost 8 bases, and 3 bases had no gene match. The CDR3 loop is CASGQGATEAFF. DNA of the CDR3: TGTGCCAGCGGACAGGGTGCCACTGAAGCTTTCTTT.

In its sample, this clone was seen once. J is TRBJ1-1 and V is TRBV28; D is possibly TRBD1 (5 bases). Germline CDR1 is MDHEN and CDR2 is SYDVKM. V was cut by 2 bases and J by 4 bases, with 11 bases left in between. This CDR3 contains 14 residues. CDR3 in amino acids: CASSLLGRITEAFF. CDR3 nucleotide sequence: TGTGCCAGCAGTTTACTGGGGCGGATCACTGAAGCTTTCTTT.

V usage is TRBV10-3 and J usage is TRBJ2-1; 11 bases are a match to TRBD2. The CDR3 contains 18 residues. Trimming removed 5 bases from V and 9 bases from J; junction bases left unmatched: 18. Germline V gene data show CDR1 as ENHRY and CDR2 as SYGVKD. The CDR3 DNA follows: TGTGCCATCAGTCTCCGCTCACCAATAGCGGGGGGGAAAGGTGAGCAGTTCTTC. Protein: CAISLRSPIAGGKGEQFF.

The CDR3 DNA is TGTGCCGGCCCCCCCGGGACTAGCGGATTTAAGGGGGAGCTGTTTTTT. It encodes CAGPPGTSGFKGELFF. The V and J genes are TRBV19 and TRBJ2-2; TRBD2 aligns across 11 bases. The CDR3 contains 16 residues. The J segment lost 8 bases and the V segment lost 11 bases, leaving 16 bases of the junction unmatched. Per the germline V gene, CDR1 is LNHDA and CDR2 is SQIVND (reference sequence).

In this sample, this clone turned up a few times. The V gene is TRBV19, the J gene TRBJ1-1; 9 nucleotides align to TRBD1. Germline CDR1 is LNHDA and CDR2 is SQIVND (reference sequence). V lost 6 bases to trimming and J lost 5 bases; unmatched junction nucleotides: 10. The length of the CDR3 is 15 residues. CDR3 in amino acids: CASSATGGPKTEAFF. The CDR3 nucleotides read TGTGCCAGTAGCGCCACAGGGGGCCCGAAGACTGAAGCTTTCTTT.

This chain links TRBV4-1 with TRBJ1-5; 7 bases align to TRBD1. The length of the CDR3 is 17 residues. Germline V gene data show CDR1 as MGHRA and CDR2 as YSYEKL. The V segment lost 4 bases and the J segment 4 bases; nucleotides outside the gene matches: 13. CDR3 sequence (DNA): TGCGCCAGCAGCCCAAGATCGCATACAGGGGTGAATCAGCCCCAGCATTTT. It is translated as CASSPRSHTGVNQPQHF.

The chain uses TRBV4-1 and TRBJ2-3; 8 bases align to TRBD1. Germline V gene lookup returns CDR1 MGHRA and CDR2 YSYEKL. Trimming at V came to 3 bases and at J to 3 bases, leaving 8 bases not matched to a gene. The CDR3 consists of 16 residues. CDR3 residues: CASSHEGQGLTDTQYF. CDR3 nucleotides: TGCGCCAGCAGCCACGAAGGACAGGGCTTAACAGATACGCAGTATTTT.

The chain has TRBV7-9 and TRBJ2-2, with D possibly matching TRBD2 (6 bases). Deletions cut 4 bases from V and 4 bases from J, with 19 bases between. CDR1 is SEHNR, CDR2 FQNEAQ, per germline (reference sequence). The CDR3 extends over 17 amino acids. DNA of the CDR3: TGTGCCAGCAGCTCGGGAGCAGTAGGTTTAGGCACCGGGGAGCTGTTTTTT. Protein sequence: CASSSGAVGLGTGELFF.

This chain connects TRBV30 to TRBJ1-5, with D possibly TRBD1 on 5 matching bases. This CDR3 has 14 amino acids. Trimming took off 4 bases at V and 7 bases at J, with 17 bases between the two ends. CDR1 and CDR2 (germline): GTSNPN, SVGIG (reference sequence). CDR3 in amino acids: CAWTEGGAWQPQHF. In nucleotides, the CDR3 is TGTGCCTGGACCGAAGGAGGGGCATGGCAGCCCCAGCATTTT.

The rearrangement uses TRBV7-8 and TRBJ2-7, with 7 bases fitting TRBD1. Germline V CDR1 and CDR2: SGHVS, FQNEAQ. V gave up 1 base and J gave up 1 base; unmatched junction bases: 7. This CDR3 has 16 amino acids. CDR3 sequence (DNA): TGTGCCAGCAGCTTAGGGGGACAGCGAAATTCCTACGAGCAGTACTTC. Encoded protein: CASSLGGQRNSYEQYF.

The chain couples TRBV5-1 to TRBJ2-7; 7 nucleotides line up with TRBD1. Germline CDR1 reads SGHRS; CDR2 reads YFSETQ. The CDR3 spans 16 residues. Germline trimming cut 0 bases from V and 7 bases from J; bases unmatched to any gene: 13. The CDR3 nucleotides read TGCGCCAGCAGCTTGGGGACCCTAGTGGCCAGGGGGGAGCAGTACTTC. It codes for CASSLGTLVARGEQYF.

The CDR3 DNA reads TGTGCCAGCAGTTCGACAGATTACGAGCAGTACTTC. Protein sequence: CASSSTDYEQYF. The chain has TRBV28 and TRBJ2-7, with a tentative D call TRBD1 (5 bases). The V gene's germline CDR1 is MDHEN and CDR2 SYDVKM. CDR3 size: 12 residues. The V end lost 4 bases, the J end lost 4 bases, and 8 bases lay between the germline ends.

The rearrangement uses TRBV9 and TRBJ2-5, with 12 bases fitting TRBD2. CDR1 SGDLS and CDR2 YYNGEE come from the germline V gene. The CDR3 runs to 17 residues. V shed 3 bases, J shed 5 bases, and the junction held 11 bases outside the gene matches. The CDR3 sequence: CASSGTTTSGSWETQYF. CDR3 nucleotides: TGTGCCAGCAGCGGAACAACGACTAGCGGGAGTTGGGAGACCCAGTACTTC.

The rearrangement uses TRBV7-9 and TRBJ2-3, with 11 bases aligning to TRBD2. V was pared by 5 bases and J by 0 bases, with 4 bases of the junction left unmatched. The CDR3 is made up of 16 amino acids. CDR1 is SEHNR and CDR2 is FQNEAQ in the germline V gene (reference sequence). The CDR3 region has the DNA TGTGCCAGCAGCCGGGGGACTAGCGGAAGCACAGATACGCAGTATTTT. Protein sequence: CASSRGTSGSTDTQYF.

The rearrangement links TRBV6-6 to TRBJ1-1, with D possibly being TRBD1 (5 bases). V lost 2 bases, J lost 1 base, and 14 bases lay in between. Germline CDR1 is MNHNY and CDR2 is SVGAGI (reference sequence). The CDR3 runs 16 residues. The CDR3 nucleotides are TGTGCCAGCAGTTACCCAATATTCGGGGGGAACACTGAAGCTTTCTTT. Its translation is CASSYPIFGGNTEAFF.

This clone was seen a single time. The rearrangement links TRBV29-1 to TRBJ2-1; tentative D call: TRBD2 (6 bases). CDR1 is SQVTM, CDR2 ANQGSEA, per germline. The CDR3 length is 11 residues. Deletions cut 6 bases from V and 7 bases from J, with 10 bases between. The CDR3 loop reads CSVNRGNEQFF. In DNA form, the CDR3 reads TGCAGCGTAAACCGGGGGAATGAGCAGTTCTTC.

The chain is built from TRBV25-1 and TRBJ2-7; D may be TRBD1 (6 bases). The V end was cut by 8 bases, the J end by 6 bases, with 17 bases between. This CDR3 contains 13 residues. Germline V lookup: CDR1 MGHDK, CDR2 SYGVNS. The CDR3, as DNA: TGTGCCAGCGGACCGGGACACCCTTTCGAGCAGTACTTC. Translated, it gives CASGPGHPFEQYF.

This sequence joins TRBV9 and TRBJ2-3; 7 positions agree with TRBD2. The trim removed 0 bases at V and 3 bases at J, leaving 1 base unmatched. This CDR3 region has 14 residues. Germline V CDR1 and CDR2: SGDLS, YYNGEE. CDR3 nucleotide sequence: TGTGCCAGCAGCGTAGAGGGACTAACAGATACGCAGTATTTT. Translation: CASSVEGLTDTQYF.

This chain uses TRBV29-1 with TRBJ2-7, with a weak D call TRBD2 (6 bases). The CDR3 has 16 residues. The germline gives CDR1 SQVTM, CDR2 ANQGSEA. Trimming stripped 4 bases from V and 5 bases from J, with 24 bases between. Here the CDR3 DNA reads TGCAGCGTTGTACGGTATGTCGGCGGGACTGGGCACGAGCAGTACTTC. The encoded protein is CSVVRYVGGTGHEQYF.

The chain has TRBV6-1 and TRBJ2-7; D perhaps matches TRBD2 (5 bases). The CDR3 has 14 amino acids. Trimming took off 5 bases at V and 3 bases at J, with 14 bases between the two ends. Per the germline V gene, CDR1 is MNHNS and CDR2 is SASEGT. The CDR3 DNA sequence: TGTGCCAGCAGTTCGGACTGGATGAACTACGAGCAGTACTTC. Amino acids: CASSSDWMNYEQYF.

The chain uses TRBV11-2 and TRBJ1-1; D may be TRBD1 (5 bases). Germline CDR1 and CDR2: SGHAT and FQNNGV. V was clipped by 1 base and J by 11 bases, with 11 bases between them. The CDR3 length is 12 residues. The CDR3: CASSLAGGDAFF. The CDR3 DNA sequence: TGTGCCAGCAGCTTAGCTGGGGGGGATGCTTTCTTT.

V usage is TRBV7-9 and J usage is TRBJ2-2; D gene unclear. This CDR3 comprises 16 residues. V was cut by 5 bases and J by 2 bases, with 15 bases left in between. Germline V gene lookup returns CDR1 SEHNR and CDR2 FQNEAQ (reference sequence). This chain's CDR3 is CASSQNAARNTGELFF. The CDR3 DNA reads TGTGCCAGCAGCCAAAATGCGGCCCGAAACACCGGGGAGCTGTTTTTT.

This clone occurred a few times. This rearrangement joins TRBV28 to TRBJ2-5; D might be TRBD2 (6 bases). Germline V gene sequence: CDR1 MDHEN, CDR2 SYDVKM. CDR3 length equals 14 residues. V lost 5 bases and J 4 bases, leaving 14 bases between the germline ends. CDR3 protein: CASSIQTAGETQYF. As DNA, the CDR3 is TGTGCCAGCAGTATACAGACAGCGGGAGAGACCCAGTACTTC.

This rearrangement joins TRBV19 to TRBJ2-7; tentative D call: TRBD2 (6 bases). The CDR3 covers 18 residues. The ends were cut back, 5 bases at V and 3 bases at J, with 26 bases in the middle. Germline V gives CDR1 LNHDA, CDR2 SQIVND (reference sequence). CDR3 sequence reads: CASSALHPIAAPLYEQYF. The CDR3 nucleotides read TGTGCCAGTAGTGCCCTTCACCCCATAGCGGCCCCACTCTACGAGCAGTACTTC.

V usage is TRBV7-9 and J usage is TRBJ1-1; TRBD1 agrees at 9 bases. V shed 3 bases, J shed 4 bases, and the junction held 9 bases outside the gene matches. The V gene's germline CDR1 is SEHNR and CDR2 FQNEAQ (reference sequence). This CDR3 region has 16 residues. CDR3 sequence (DNA): TGTGCCAGCAGCTTTTACAGGGGGCAGGCGCCCACTGAAGCTTTCTTT. This translates into CASSFYRGQAPTEAFF.

This sequence joins TRBV19 and TRBJ2-5, with D perhaps TRBD2 (6 bases). Trimming cost V 0 bases and J 4 bases, with 21 bases left between them. The CDR3 has 18 amino acids. From germline, CDR1 is LNHDA and CDR2 SQIVND (reference sequence). The chain's CDR3 is CASSIEGRRGEVSETQYF. DNA of the CDR3: TGTGCCAGTAGTATAGAAGGGAGGAGGGGCGAAGTATCAGAGACCCAGTACTTC.

The chain carries TRBV2 and TRBJ1-2; 11 positions agree with TRBD1. The germline V gene has CDR1 SNHLY and CDR2 FYNNEI. V gave up 6 bases and J gave up 5 bases; unmatched junction bases: 2. This CDR3 has 13 residues. The CDR3 DNA sequence: TGTGCCAGCAGGGGACAGGGGGAATATGGCTACACCTTC. It encodes CASRGQGEYGYTF.

The V call is TRBV2, the J call TRBJ2-3; weak D call: TRBD2 (7 bases). Germline CDR1 reads SNHLY; CDR2 reads FYNNEI. V was trimmed by 0 bases and J by 4 bases, leaving 14 bases between them. The CDR3 is 16 residues long. The CDR3, as DNA: TGTGCCAGCAGTGAAGCGGGGGGGGCCTCTGCAGATACGCAGTATTTT. Translating it yields CASSEAGGASADTQYF.